Listed here are 4 T cell receptor beta chains from one sample, sequenced in a study of OX40 agonist ivuxolimab in advanced cancers. The method was immunoSEQ multiplex PCR; TCRdb's version includes in-frame clones alone and lacks a portion of them. Among about 83,000 clones, under 90% were seen once, and the ten largest hold 1.5% to 2%. The source was CD4+ or CD8+ T cells sorted from blood, collected in a trial of the OX40 agonist ivuxolimab. These receptors were taken from an adult with an advanced solid tumor such as melanoma, head and neck, liver or kidney cancer.

V gene TRBV4-2 combines with J gene TRBJ2-5; D is uncertain. The CDR3 length is 15 residues. The V end lost 1 base, the J end lost 5 bases, and 14 bases lay between the germline ends. Looked up from germline, CDR1 is LGHNA and CDR2 is YNFKEQ. The CDR3 DNA follows: TGTGCCAGCAGCCAAGCGGGCGGTAATGGGGAGACCCAGTACTTC. Its translation is CASSQAGGNGETQYF.

Regarding this clone: At one end the junction does not follow the germline gene, possibly because of a read error. The chain combines TRBV7-7 with TRBJ2-5; no clear D. Looked up from germline, CDR1 is SSHAT and CDR2 is FNYEAQ (reference sequence). The CDR3 is made up of 12 amino acids. For the CDR3, the DNA is TGTGCTAGCAGCTCCGGGCAAGAGACCCAGTACTTC. It translates to CASSSGQETQYF.

The chain uses TRBV4-1 and TRBJ1-4; D is uncertain. The CDR3 totals 14 residues. Between the trimmed V and J ends, which lost 5 bases and 8 bases, there was a span of 15 bases. The germline gives CDR1 MGHRA, CDR2 YSYEKL. Here the CDR3 DNA reads TGCGCCAGCAGCTTAGGAGGGCCCCGGGAAAAACTGTTTTTT. Its translation is CASSLGGPREKLFF.

V gene TRBV28 combines with J gene TRBJ1-3; TRBD1 matches 7 bases. CDR3 length: 15 residues. V shed 2 bases and J 2 bases; nucleotides not matched to a gene: 3. Germline values: CDR1 MDHEN, CDR2 SYDVKM. CDR3 in DNA: TGTGCCAGCAGTTTAGGACAGGTAGCTGGAAACACCATATATTTT. It translates to CASSLGQVAGNTIYF.